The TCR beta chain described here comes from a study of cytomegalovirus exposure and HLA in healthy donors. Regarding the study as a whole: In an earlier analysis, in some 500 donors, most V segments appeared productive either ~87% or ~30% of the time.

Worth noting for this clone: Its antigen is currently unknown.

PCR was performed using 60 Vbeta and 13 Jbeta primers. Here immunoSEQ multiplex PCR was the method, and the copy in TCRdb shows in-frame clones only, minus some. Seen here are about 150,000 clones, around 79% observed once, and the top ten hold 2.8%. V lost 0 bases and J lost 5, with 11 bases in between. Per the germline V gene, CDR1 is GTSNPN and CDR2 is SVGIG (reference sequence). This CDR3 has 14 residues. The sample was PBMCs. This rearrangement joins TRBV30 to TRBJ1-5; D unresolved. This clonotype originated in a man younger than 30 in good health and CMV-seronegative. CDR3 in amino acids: CAWSVRRQHQPQHF. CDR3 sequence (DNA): TGTGCCTGGAGTGTACGCAGGCAGCATCAGCCCCAGCATTTT.